Listed below are T cell receptor beta chains from one sample, sequenced in a study of blood T cell repertoires in COVID-19. The table came from immunoSEQ multiplex PCR; TCRdb's copy has only in-frame clones and leaves some out. The table has roughly 120,000 clones, over 80% seen once. Sequencing was done on a sample of peripheral blood. These receptors were obtained from a man in his sixties or seventies with acute or convalescent COVID-19. The CDR3 runs from the conserved cysteine through the conserved F or W. The D gene is left open where the match is weak. Clone size, where shown, is once, few, many, or a class for clones that have expanded.

>TRBJ2-3|TRBV4-2|TRBD1|.
CASSQDPSTGTDTQYF
TGTGCCAGCAGCCAAGATCCTTCGACAGGGACAGATACGCAGTATTTT
>TRBJ2-3|TRBV9|.|.
CASSVGGSPTDTQYF
TGTGCCAGCAGCGTAGGAGGCTCTCCCACAGATACGCAGTATTTT
>TRBJ1-4|TRBV3-1/TRBV3-2|.|.
CASSQEEGRGEKLFF
TGTGCCAGCAGCCAAGAAGAAGGAAGGGGTGAAAAACTGTTTTTT
>TRBJ2-7|TRBV10-3|TRBD1|.
CAISESRGPSSYEQYF
TGTGCCATCAGTGAGTCTAGGGGGCCTAGCTCCTACGAGCAGTACTTC
>TRBJ2-2|TRBV10-2|TRBD2|.
CASRAGLAVRELFF
TGCGCCAGCAGAGCCGGACTAGCGGTTCGGGAGCTGTTTTTT
>TRBJ1-3|TRBV28|.|.
CASSLFPGSSGNTIYF
TGTGCCAGCAGTTTATTCCCAGGTTCCTCTGGAAACACCATATATTTT
>TRBJ2-7|TRBV2|TRBD1|.
CASIVGQGLGEQYF
TGTGCCAGCATTGTTGGACAGGGGTTAGGCGAGCAGTACTTC
>TRBJ2-7|TRBV7-8|TRBD2|.
CASSSAPDGGGNYEQYF
TGTGCCAGCAGCTCAGCCCCCGACGGCGGGGGGAACTACGAGCAGTACTTC
>TRBJ1-5|TRBV5-1|.|.
CASSLSGISNQPQHF
TGCGCCAGCAGCTTGTCAGGGATTAGCAATCAGCCCCAGCATTTT
>TRBJ1-2|TRBV20-1|.|.
CSASDRSTNYGYTF
TGCAGTGCTAGTGACAGGTCTACCAACTATGGCTACACCTTC
>TRBJ1-6|TRBV28|.|.
CASSDTAYNSPLHF
TGTGCCAGCAGTGACACCGCTTATAATTCACCCCTCCACTTT
>TRBJ2-7|TRBV7-6|.|.
CASSLGREPSEQYF
TGTGCCAGCAGCCTTGGACGGGAACCATCCGAGCAGTACTTC
>TRBJ1-1|TRBV2|TRBD1|.
CASLRNTGDTEAFF
TGTGCCAGCCTCCGAAATACAGGGGACACTGAAGCTTTCTTT
>TRBJ2-7|TRBV9|.|.
CASSVGGRAPYEQYF
TGTGCCAGCAGCGTAGGGGGCAGGGCCCCCTACGAGCAGTACTTC
>TRBJ1-2|TRBV4-2|.|.
CASSQDRGGQYGYTF
TGTGCCAGCAGCCAAGATCGAGGCGGACAATATGGCTACACCTTC
>TRBJ2-3|TRBV7-2|.|.
CASAWPRVGPSTDTQYF
TGTGCCAGCGCTTGGCCCAGGGTAGGCCCTAGCACAGATACGCAGTATTTT
>TRBJ2-7|TRBV27|TRBD1|few
CASSLTGMGEQYF
TGTGCCAGCAGTTTGACAGGGATGGGCGAGCAGTACTTC
>TRBJ2-4|TRBV7-2|.|.
CASSSPEFLAKSIQYF
TGTGCCAGCAGCTCACCGGAGTTTCTAGCCAAAAGCATTCAGTACTTC
>TRBJ1-1|TRBV10-3|.|.
CAITRQENTEAFF
TGTGCCATCACGAGACAGGAGAACACTGAAGCTTTCTTT
>TRBJ1-6|TRBV5-4|TRBD1|.
CASSTPGQGPNSPLHF
TGTGCCAGCAGCACCCCGGGACAGGGACCTAATTCACCCCTCCACTTT
>TRBJ1-1|TRBV12-3/TRBV12-4|.|.
CASSYRGRAEAFF
TGTGCCAGCAGTTATCGGGGAAGGGCTGAAGCTTTCTTT
>TRBJ1-2|TRBV5-1|TRBD1|.
CASSLTAGGGYGYTF
TGCGCCAGCAGCTTGACCGCAGGGGGAGGCTATGGCTACACCTTC
>TRBJ2-7|TRBV4-1|.|.
CASSRSDSQVEQYF
TGCGCCAGCAGCCGATCGGACAGCCAAGTCGAGCAGTACTTC
>TRBJ2-3|TRBV7-2|TRBD2|.
CASSRRLAGPTDTQYF
TGTGCCAGCAGCCGTAGACTAGCGGGGCCCACAGATACGCAGTATTTT
>TRBJ2-5|TRBV2|TRBD2|once
CASGRLAQETQYF
TGTGCCAGCGGCCGACTAGCTCAAGAGACCCAGTACTTC
>TRBJ2-1|TRBV3-1/TRBV3-2|TRBD1|.
CASSQTGTVNEQFF
TGTGCCAGCAGTCAGACCGGGACAGTCAATGAGCAGTTCTTC
>TRBJ1-2|TRBV5-1|TRBD1|.
CASSLRTGPDQNGYTF
TGCGCCAGCAGCCTACGGACAGGACCCGATCAGAATGGCTACACCTTC
>TRBJ2-7|TRBV3-1/TRBV3-2|.|few
CASSSSTASYEQYF
TGTGCCAGCAGCTCCTCAACAGCCTCCTACGAGCAGTACTTC
>TRBJ1-6|TRBV15|TRBD1|.
CATSRGNRGITYNSPLHF
TGTGCCACCAGCAGAGGAAACAGGGGTATCACCTATAATTCACCCCTCCACTTT